The rows below give T cell receptor beta chains drawn from one sample of a study of breast tumors, draining lymph nodes, adjacent tissues. TCRdb processed the multiplex PCR reads anew with MiXCR; each CDR3 protein has one entry. Seen here are about 130,000 distinct CDR3 sequences, approximately 21% observed once, and the top ten hold 2.2%. Input material: axillary lymph node tissue. Every receptor here comes from a female donor with breast cancer. Some clones in this sample may be carry-over from other donors' samples. CDR3s include the opening cysteine and the closing phenylalanine or tryptophan. D genes are given only for firm matches. For some rows the clone size is stated as once, few or many, or as a class when expanded; others skip it.

D gene: -; J gene: TRBJ1-5; V gene: TRBV4-2; clone size: few; CDR3 DNA: TGTGCCAGCAGCCAAGATCTGCATCAGCCCCAGCATTTT; CDR3 protein: CASSQDLHQPQHF
D gene: -; J gene: TRBJ1-2; V gene: TRBV12-3/TRBV12-4; clone size: many; CDR3 DNA: TGTGCCAGCAGTTTGGGACACGGTGGCTACACCTTC; CDR3 protein: CASSLGHGGYTF
D gene: TRBD2; J gene: TRBJ2-7; V gene: TRBV15; clone size: many; CDR3 DNA: TGTGCCACCAGCAGATCGACTAGCGATTACGAGCAGTACTTC; CDR3 protein: CATSRSTSDYEQYF
D gene: -; J gene: TRBJ2-1; V gene: TRBV2; clone size: many; CDR3 DNA: TGTGCCAGCAGTAGGGGACCGAGCGGCACCTACAATGAGCAGTTCTTC; CDR3 protein: CASSRGPSGTYNEQFF
D gene: -; J gene: TRBJ2-1; V gene: TRBV25-1; clone size: many; CDR3 DNA: TGTGCCAGCAGCGCCTTAGAGGAGCAGTTCTTC; CDR3 protein: CASSALEEQFF
D gene: -; J gene: TRBJ1-6; V gene: TRBV28; clone size: -; CDR3 DNA: TGTGCCAGCAGTTTATCCGTGGTCAGCTCCTATAATTCACCCCTCCACTTT; CDR3 protein: CASSLSVVSSYNSPLHF
D gene: -; J gene: TRBJ2-1; V gene: TRBV5-1; clone size: -; CDR3 DNA: TGCGCCAGCAGCTTGGGCTGGGGTGAGCTGTTCTTC; CDR3 protein: CASSLGWGELFF
D gene: -; J gene: TRBJ1-4; V gene: TRBV28; clone size: -; CDR3 DNA: TGTGCCAGCAGCTCTCGGGGGGGAGTCGAAAAACTGTTTTTT; CDR3 protein: CASSSRGGVEKLFF
D gene: -; J gene: TRBJ2-7; V gene: TRBV4-1; clone size: many; CDR3 DNA: TGCGCCAGCAGCCAAGATGGGAGGTCCGGGAACGAGCAGTACTTC; CDR3 protein: CASSQDGRSGNEQYF
D gene: -; J gene: TRBJ2-5; V gene: TRBV30; clone size: many; CDR3 DNA: TGTGCCCCCAAAACCGTCTCGGTGACCCAGTACTTC; CDR3 protein: CAPKTVSVTQYF
D gene: -; J gene: TRBJ2-7; V gene: TRBV29-1; clone size: medium-sized; CDR3 DNA: TGCAGCGTTAATGGGGCCGGATCCCACGACTTCTACGAGCAGTACTTC; CDR3 protein: CSVNGAGSHDFYEQYF
D gene: TRBD2; J gene: TRBJ2-1; V gene: TRBV28; clone size: -; CDR3 DNA: TGTGCCAGCTATACTAGCGGGACATACAATGAGCAGTTCTTC; CDR3 protein: CASYTSGTYNEQFF
D gene: -; J gene: TRBJ1-2; V gene: TRBV20-1; clone size: many; CDR3 DNA: TGCAGTGCTAGAAGTGTATCTAACTATGGCTACACCTTC; CDR3 protein: CSARSVSNYGYTF
D gene: -; J gene: TRBJ1-2; V gene: TRBV4-1; clone size: many; CDR3 DNA: TGCGCCAGCAGCCAAGAGAATTCAGGGAGTTTTTATGGCTACACCTTC; CDR3 protein: CASSQENSGSFYGYTF
D gene: TRBD2; J gene: TRBJ2-2; V gene: TRBV6-5; clone size: many; CDR3 DNA: TGTGCCAGCAGTCCGGGACTAGCCTCTCTAAGTACCGGGGAGCTGTTTTTT; CDR3 protein: CASSPGLASLSTGELFF
D gene: -; J gene: TRBJ2-7; V gene: TRBV28; clone size: many; CDR3 DNA: TGTGCCAGCAGCGCAGGAGCCTACGAGCAGTACTTC; CDR3 protein: CASSAGAYEQYF
D gene: -; J gene: TRBJ2-7; V gene: TRBV3-1; clone size: few; CDR3 DNA: TGTGCCAGCAGCCAAGGGGACGAGCAGTACTTC; CDR3 protein: CASSQGDEQYF
D gene: -; J gene: TRBJ2-3; V gene: TRBV12-5; clone size: many; CDR3 DNA: TGTGCTAGTGGGATTATCTTTAAGTTAGTAATAGGGACGCAGTATTTT; CDR3 protein: CASGIIFKLVIGTQYF